The clone carrying this T cell receptor beta chain was detected only a few times. Other DNA sequences within the sample encode an identical CDR3. The sample comes from a study of blood T cell repertoires in COVID-19. Background on the study: Samples representing acute and convalescent COVID-19 were sourced from the United States, Italy and Spain. T cells, B-cell-depleted T cells, or PBMCs provided the cDNA or gDNA that served as material.

V was clipped by 0 bases and J by 5 bases; unmatched bases: 1. The CDR3 is made up of 15 amino acids. CDR1 is MNHEY, CDR2 SVGAGI, per germline. In the original analysis: Reference gene primer amplification gave estimated nucleated cell counts. TCRdb keeps only in-frame clones here, not all; method: immunoSEQ multiplex PCR. Clone size and the V and J calls come from that table; the DNA yielded D and trimming. Of 76,000 or so clones listed, roughly 87% are singletons. The gene calls are TRBV6-5 and TRBJ1-5; 10 bases are shared with TRBD1. Specimen: peripheral blood. This TCR was sampled from a man under 40 with acute or convalescent COVID-19. CDR3 sequence reads: CASSYSGTGDQPQHF. The CDR3, as DNA: TGTGCCAGCAGTTACTCCGGGACAGGGGATCAGCCCCAGCATTTT.